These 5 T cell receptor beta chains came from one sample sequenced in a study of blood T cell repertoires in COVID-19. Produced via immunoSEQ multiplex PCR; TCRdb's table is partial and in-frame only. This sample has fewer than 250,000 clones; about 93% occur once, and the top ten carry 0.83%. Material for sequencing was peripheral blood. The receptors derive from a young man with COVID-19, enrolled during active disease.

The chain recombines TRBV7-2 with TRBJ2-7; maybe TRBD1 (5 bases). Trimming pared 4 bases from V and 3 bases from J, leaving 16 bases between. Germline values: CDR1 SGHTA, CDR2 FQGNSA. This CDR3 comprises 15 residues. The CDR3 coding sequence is TGTGCCAGCAGCTACACCCCCTCGACAGTCTACGAGCAGTACTTC. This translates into CASSYTPSTVYEQYF.

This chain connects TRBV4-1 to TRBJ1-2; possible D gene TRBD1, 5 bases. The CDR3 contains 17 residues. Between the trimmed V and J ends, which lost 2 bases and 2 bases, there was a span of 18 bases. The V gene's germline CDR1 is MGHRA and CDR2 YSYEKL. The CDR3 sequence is CASSQFRLAGSNYGYTF. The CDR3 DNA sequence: TGCGCCAGCAGCCAATTCCGTCTCGCAGGGTCCAACTATGGCTACACCTTC.

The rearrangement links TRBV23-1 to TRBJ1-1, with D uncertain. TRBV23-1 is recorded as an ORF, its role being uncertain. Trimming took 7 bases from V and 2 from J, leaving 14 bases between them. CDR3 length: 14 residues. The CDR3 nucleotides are TGCGCCAGCACCCCAATGCGGGTAAACACTGAAGCTTTCTTT. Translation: CASTPMRVNTEAFF.

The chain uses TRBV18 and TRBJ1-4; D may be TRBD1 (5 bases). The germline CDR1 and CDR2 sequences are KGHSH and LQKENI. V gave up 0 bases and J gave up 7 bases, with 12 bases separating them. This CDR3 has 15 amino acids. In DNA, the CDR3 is TGTGCCAGCTCACCACCCGGCAGGGAGGGTGAAAAACTGTTTTTT. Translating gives CASSPPGREGEKLFF. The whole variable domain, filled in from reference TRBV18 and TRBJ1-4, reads NAGVMQNPRHLVRRRGQEARLRCSPMKGHSHVYWYRQLPEEGLKFMVYLQKENIIDESGMPKERFSAEFPKEGPSILRIQQVVRGDSAAYFCASSPPGREGEKLFFGSGTQLSVL.

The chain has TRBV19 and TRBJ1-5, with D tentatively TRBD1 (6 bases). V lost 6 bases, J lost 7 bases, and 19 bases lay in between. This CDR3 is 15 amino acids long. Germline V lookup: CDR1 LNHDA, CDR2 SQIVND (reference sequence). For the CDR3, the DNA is TGTGCCAGTAGCAGGGAGGGGGGGGTTCCCCAGCCCCAGCATTTT. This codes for CASSREGGVPQPQHF.